This entry describes one TCR beta chain. Its specificity is unknown. The PCR made use of 60 Vbeta and 13 Jbeta primers. Clones were read by immunoSEQ multiplex PCR, and TCRdb kept only the in-frame ones, dropping some. The sample lists over 130,000 clones; about 80% were seen once. CDR1 MDHEN and CDR2 SYDVKM come from the germline V gene. Trimming removed 5 bases at V and 0 bases at J, with 11 bases between. CDR3 length: 16 amino acids. This record belongs to a study of cytomegalovirus exposure and HLA in healthy donors. Across the whole study: Across a few hundred genotyped donors, around 82% landed in the Caucasian-associated ancestry cluster.

The study, taken as a whole, reports: Roughly uniform sequencing depth across donors was assumed, possibly incorrectly.

The donors, nominally healthy at sampling, likely had unrecorded immune exposures. The sequencing sample was made of PBMCs. The source of this sequence is a young man in good health and CMV-seropositive. This chain links TRBV28 with TRBJ1-6; D is ambiguous. CDR3 DNA: TGTGCCAGCAGTACTTACCCGAGCTCCTATAATTCACCCCTCCACTTT. Translating it yields CASSTYPSSYNSPLHF.